The 10 T cell receptor beta chains below were found in one sample sequenced in a study of PD-1 blockade in classical Hodgkin lymphoma. Time point: cycle 4 day 1 (C4D1), after around six weeks of nivolumab. Each and every patient relapsed after autologous stem cell transplantation, and patients got differing brentuximab vedotin exposure. Sequencing was performed with immunoSEQ multiplex PCR; in TCRdb, only in-frame clones are kept and a portion is missing. The sample records 90,000 to 140,000 clones, roughly nine tenths being singletons. Sequenced material: peripheral blood mononuclear cells (PBMCs), taken before the fourth cycle of nivolumab. All receptors derive from a human donor with classical Hodgkin lymphoma.

This clone was counted a single time. The chain couples TRBV30 to TRBJ2-7; perhaps D is TRBD1 or TRBD2 (5 bases each). The CDR3 loop spans 12 amino acids. Germline V gene lookup returns CDR1 GTSNPN and CDR2 SVGIG (reference sequence). The ends were cut back, 3 bases at V and 9 bases at J, with 15 bases in the middle. The CDR3 spells CAWRPPGRGQYF. For the CDR3, the DNA is TGTGCCTGGAGGCCGCCGGGACGAGGGCAGTACTTC.

This clone was seen only once. Here the CDR3 reads CASNLGEREEQFF. The DNA of the CDR3 is TGTGCCAGCAACCTCGGGGAGCGGGAGGAGCAGTTCTTC. The chain recombines TRBV5-4 with TRBJ2-1; TRBD2 aligns across 8 bases. Germline CDR1 SGHNT, CDR2 YYREEE (reference sequence). V shed 6 bases, J shed 10 bases, and the junction held 9 bases outside the gene matches. This CDR3 is built from 13 residues. The whole variable domain, remainder taken from reference TRBV5-4 and TRBJ2-1, is ETGVTQSPTHLIKTRGQQVTLRCSSQSGHNTVSWYQQALGQGPQFIFQYYREEENGRGNFPPRFSGLQFPNYSSELNVNALELDDSALYLCASNLGEREEQFFGPGTRLTVL.

The table lists this clone with a count of one. This CDR3 reads CASSIGGLAEEPDTQYF. The CDR3 coding sequence is TGTGCCAGTAGTATAGGCGGCCTAGCGGAAGAACCAGATACGCAGTATTTT. The chain has TRBV19 and TRBJ2-3, with TRBD2 matching 7 bases. The CDR3 sequence is 17 residues long. V dropped 1 base and J dropped 4; count of bases not matched to a gene: 11. In germline, CDR1 is LNHDA, CDR2 SQIVND (reference sequence).

This clone has a single count. Mismatch with germline at one junction end may stem from a read error. This chain connects TRBV7-6 to TRBJ2-3; TRBD2 agrees at 11 bases. Germline V gives CDR1 SGHVS, CDR2 FNYEAQ. The CDR3 contains 15 residues. The CDR3 DNA sequence: TGTGCCAGCACCTTAGCGGGAGGGAGCACAGATACGCAGTATTTT. It specifies CASTLAGGSTDTQYF.

The chain is built from TRBV27 and TRBJ2-7, with TRBD2 matching over 12 bases. J lost 5 bases, V lost 6 bases, and 11 bases had no gene match. This CDR3 spans 16 amino acids. Germline V gene data show CDR1 as MNHEY and CDR2 as SMNVEV (reference sequence). CDR3 region: CASRRLAGVLIHEQYF. CDR3 DNA sequence: TGTGCCAGCAGGAGACTAGCGGGAGTGTTGATCCACGAGCAGTACTTC.

J is TRBJ2-2 and V is TRBV6-1, with TRBD2 matching 8 bases. CDR3 length: 14 amino acids. V trimming: 7 bases; J trimming: 6 bases; junction bases outside the gene matches: 7. Per germline, CDR1 MNHNS and CDR2 SASEGT. CDR3: CASMVLAGAGELFF. The CDR3 DNA sequence: TGTGCCAGCATGGTCCTAGCGGGTGCCGGGGAGCTGTTTTTT.

The chain has TRBV28 and TRBJ2-5, with 10 bases lining up with TRBD2. The junction had 5 bases not matched to a gene; V was cut back by 2 bases and J by 5 bases. This CDR3 is 15 amino acids long. CDR1 and CDR2 (germline): MDHEN, SYDVKM. The CDR3 here is CASSLRSGRFETQYF. CDR3 in DNA: TGTGCCAGCAGTTTACGTAGCGGGAGGTTCGAGACCCAGTACTTC.

The count of this clone is one. The V gene is TRBV30, the J gene TRBJ1-2, with D perhaps TRBD1 (5 bases). The ends were cut back, 2 bases at V and 4 bases at J, with 5 bases in the middle. Germline lookup yields CDR1 GTSNPN and CDR2 SVGIG (reference sequence). This CDR3 comprises 11 residues. The CDR3 is CAWSQGYGYTF. The CDR3 nucleotides are TGTGCCTGGAGTCAGGGCTATGGCTACACCTTC.

This chain links TRBV30 with TRBJ2-5; D is undetermined. V dropped 4 bases and J dropped 0 bases, with 9 bases sitting between them. This CDR3 contains 13 residues. Germline V gene data show CDR1 as GTSNPN and CDR2 as SVGIG (reference sequence). In DNA, the CDR3 is TGTGCCTGGAATTACGGCTACCAAGAGACCCAGTACTTC. Protein sequence: CAWNYGYQETQYF.

The V call is TRBV7-2, the J call TRBJ2-1; 7 positions agree with TRBD2. The germline V gene encodes CDR1 SGHTA and CDR2 FQGNSA. The CDR3 totals 14 residues. V shed 4 bases and J 0 bases; nucleotides not matched to a gene: 0. The CDR3 bases are TGTGCCAGCAGCTGGACTAGCTCCTACAATGAGCAGTTCTTC. It yields the protein CASSWTSSYNEQFF.